Sequencing of this T cell receptor (beta chain) was carried out in a study of T-cell reconstitution after alpha-beta-depleted transplantation in children. Overall study findings and caveats: Fresh T-cell production supplied most of the T-cell counts and diversity seen one year after transplant. It was reported that alpha-beta T cells came from several hundred expanded graft clones (about two months after transplant). Surviving recipient T cells and thymic progenitors underlay high day-60 TCRbeta diversity in some patients.

For TCRbeta, the library was prepared with unique molecular identifiers. Each CDR3 protein is one row after TCRdb ran MiXCR on the PCR reads. The table records about 540,000 distinct CDR3 sequences, 20% to 30% of them present only once. CDR1 and CDR2 (germline): MGHDK, SYGVNS. This CDR3 spans 13 amino acids. Trimming at V came to 4 bases and at J to 9 bases, leaving 5 bases not matched to a gene. In regard to this clonotype: Its antigen is not known.

The material sequenced was PBMCs, taken before TCRalphabeta/CD19-depleted stem cell transplant. This sequence originates from a boy in the first two years of life with Wiskott-Aldrich syndrome, due to receive a stem cell transplant. The chain is built from TRBV25-1 and TRBJ2-1; 8 nucleotides align to TRBD2. CDR3 bases: TGTGCCAGCAGTGGAGGAGCGGGAGTTGAGCAGTTCTTC. Translating gives CASSGGAGVEQFF. Full variable domain (remainder filled in from reference TRBV25-1 and TRBJ2-1): EADIYQTPRYLVIGTGKKITLECSQTMGHDKMYWYQQDPGMELHLIHYSYGVNSTEKGDLSSESTVSRIRTEHFPLTLESARPSHTSQYLCASSGGAGVEQFFGPGTRLTVL.